The T cell receptor (beta chain) under discussion was sequenced for a study of shared clonotypes between healthy human individuals. Sequencing was performed with immunoSEQ multiplex PCR; in TCRdb, only in-frame clones are kept and a portion is missing. The data show over a million clones, with roughly 74% seen just once and 0.6% to 0.75% held by the top ten. The CDR3 has 13 amino acids. The V end was cut by 2 bases, the J end by 1 base, with 5 bases between. The germline CDR1 and CDR2 sequences are SEHNR and FQNEAQ (reference sequence). This chain connects TRBV7-9 to TRBJ1-1; no reliable D call. Specimen: memory CD4+ T cells from PBMCs. Sample subset: CD45RA-negative fraction. The source is a man between 18 and 35 years old in good health. Some clones in this sample may be carry-over from other donors' samples. The CDR3 reads CASSLLSNTEAFF. The CDR3 DNA reads TGTGCCAGCAGCTTATTGTCGAACACTGAAGCTTTCTTT.